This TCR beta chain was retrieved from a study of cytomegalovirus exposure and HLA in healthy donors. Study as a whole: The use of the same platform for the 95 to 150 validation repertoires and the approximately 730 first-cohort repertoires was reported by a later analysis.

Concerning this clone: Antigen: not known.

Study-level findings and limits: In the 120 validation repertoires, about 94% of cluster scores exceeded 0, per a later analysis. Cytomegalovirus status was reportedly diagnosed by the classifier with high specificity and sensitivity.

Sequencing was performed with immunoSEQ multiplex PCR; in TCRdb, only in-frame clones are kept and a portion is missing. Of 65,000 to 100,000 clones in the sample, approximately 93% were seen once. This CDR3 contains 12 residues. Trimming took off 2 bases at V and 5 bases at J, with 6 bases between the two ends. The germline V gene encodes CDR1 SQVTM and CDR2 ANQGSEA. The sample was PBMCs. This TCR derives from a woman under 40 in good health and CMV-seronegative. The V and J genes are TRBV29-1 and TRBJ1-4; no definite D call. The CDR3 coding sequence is TGCAGCGTTGAACAGAAAAATGAAAAACTGTTTTTT. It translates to CSVEQKNEKLFF.